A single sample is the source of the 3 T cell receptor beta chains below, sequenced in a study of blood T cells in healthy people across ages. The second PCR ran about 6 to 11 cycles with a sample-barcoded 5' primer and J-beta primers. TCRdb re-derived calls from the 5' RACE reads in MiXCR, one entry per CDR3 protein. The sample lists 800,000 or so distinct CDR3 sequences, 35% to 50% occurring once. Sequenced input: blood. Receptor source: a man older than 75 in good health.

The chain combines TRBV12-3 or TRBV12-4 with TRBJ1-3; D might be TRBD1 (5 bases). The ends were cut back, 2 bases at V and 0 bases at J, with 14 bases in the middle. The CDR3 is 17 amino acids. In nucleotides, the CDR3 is TGTGCCAGCAGTTTATCGTTGGGGGAAAGCTCTGGAAACACCATATATTTT. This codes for CASSLSLGESSGNTIYF.

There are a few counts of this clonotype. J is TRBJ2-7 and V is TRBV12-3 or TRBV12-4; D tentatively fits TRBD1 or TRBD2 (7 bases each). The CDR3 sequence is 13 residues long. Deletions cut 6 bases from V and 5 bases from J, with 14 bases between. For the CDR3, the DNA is TGTGCCAGCAGCAGGGGGGGAGGCAACGAGCAGTACTTC. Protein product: CASSRGGGNEQYF.

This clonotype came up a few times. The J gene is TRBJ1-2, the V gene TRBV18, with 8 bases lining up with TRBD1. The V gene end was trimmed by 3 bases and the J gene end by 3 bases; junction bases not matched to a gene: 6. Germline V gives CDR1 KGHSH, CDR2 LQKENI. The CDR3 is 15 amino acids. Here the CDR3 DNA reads TGTGCCAGCTCACCTGGACAGGGATTGGACTATGGCTACACCTTC. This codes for CASSPGQGLDYGYTF.